The source of this T cell receptor beta chain is a study of shared clonotypes between healthy human individuals. Study-wide results and caveats: Clonotype sharing across donors was expected to vary with sequencing depth.

In regard to this clone: Its antigen is unknown.

It was at deep level that the assay was run. TCRdb keeps only in-frame clones here, not all; method: immunoSEQ multiplex PCR. The sample yields over a million clones, around 76% seen once. Germline loops: CDR1 MNHNY, CDR2 SVGAGI (reference sequence). This CDR3 is 15 amino acids long. V was shortened by 2 bases and J by 8 bases, with 15 bases between the two germline ends. The clonotype comes from a young man in good health. Material for sequencing was memory CD4+ T cells sorted from blood. Described subset: CD45RA-negative fraction. This chain connects TRBV6-6 to TRBJ1-4; TRBD1 might be the D (5 bases). The CDR3: CASSYDGGSGEKLFF. Here the CDR3 DNA reads TGTGCCAGCAGTTACGATGGAGGGTCAGGGGAAAAACTGTTTTTT.